This note documents a single T cell receptor beta chain sequence. Its target is unknown. This sample was taken from a study of OX40 agonist ivuxolimab in advanced cancers. Study details: Under the entry rules, prior anti-PD-1, anti-PD-L1 or anti-CTLA-4 therapy was allowed, and about 40% had some. Whole-study results and caveats: No determination was made of the antigen specificity of the expanded peripheral T cells. Circulating CD4+ and CD8+ T cells showed clonal expansion by week 6 at 0.1 to 3.0 mg/kg. Mean expanded clone counts were higher in CD8+ than CD4+ T cells.

Libraries were prepared by immunoSEQ multiplex PCR; TCRdb keeps only in-frame clonotypes and omits some of them. The table includes over 60,000 clones, roughly 80% detected once. CDR3 length: 16 amino acids. V dropped 0 bases and J dropped 3; count of bases not matched to a gene: 5. Germline lookup yields CDR1 SGHNT and CDR2 YYREEE (reference sequence). The clonotype originates from an adult with an advanced solid tumor such as melanoma, head and neck, liver or kidney cancer. The rearrangement links TRBV5-4 to TRBJ1-4; 7 bases map to TRBD1. Specimen: CD4+ or CD8+ T cells sorted from blood, collected in a trial of the OX40 agonist ivuxolimab. This CDR3 reads CASSLAGGQANEKLFF. DNA for the CDR3: TGTGCCAGCAGCTTGGCCGGAGGACAGGCTAATGAAAAACTGTTTTTT.